This TCR beta chain was sequenced during a study of shared clonotypes between healthy human individuals. Study-wide findings and caveats: Naive subsets generally exceeded memory subsets in estimated richness.

Naive-designated CD8 cells lacked CD45RO, were positively enriched for CCR7, and omitted terminally differentiated effector memory CD45RA+ cells. V was pared by 5 bases and J by 3 bases, with 11 bases between. Germline CDR1 and CDR2: MNHEY and SMNVEV (reference sequence). This CDR3 is 14 amino acids long. As regards this clone: Its antigen is still unknown.

Splitting of each subset's genomic DNA was done evenly across several immunoSEQ plates. Per sorted-subset replicate PCR, input was approximately 0.2 ug DNA, representing around 28,000 T cell genomes. Data came from immunoSEQ multiplex PCR; TCRdb stores just in-frame clones and leaves some out. Of more than 600,000 clones in the sample, about 90% were seen once. The sequenced material came from naive CD8+ T cells sorted from blood. This TCR derives from a man between 25 and 39 years old in good health. The gene calls are TRBV27 and TRBJ2-1, with D possibly being TRBD2 (6 bases). CDR3 sequence: CASSERVGYNEQFF. The CDR3 DNA sequence: TGTGCCAGCAGTGAGCGGGTGGGCTACAATGAGCAGTTCTTC.